This T cell receptor beta chain was identified during a study of blood T cell repertoires in COVID-19. J was trimmed by 6 bases and V by 5 bases; bases with no gene match: 11. CDR3 length: 15 residues. Germline V gives CDR1 SGHRS, CDR2 YFSETQ. Generated by immunoSEQ multiplex PCR, the TCRdb table keeps only in-frame clones and is missing some. The sample includes roughly 230,000 clones, about nine tenths of them seen just once. The sequencing sample was made of PBMCs or T cells enriched from blood (not recorded which). This TCR derives from a man aged 30-40 years in a cohort exposed to, infected with or recovered from COVID-19 (not recorded which). The chain carries TRBV5-1 and TRBJ1-5, with 7 bases identical to TRBD1. The CDR3 is CASSTGRQGSQPQHF. DNA for the CDR3: TGCGCCAGCAGTACTGGGAGACAGGGAAGTCAGCCCCAGCATTTT.